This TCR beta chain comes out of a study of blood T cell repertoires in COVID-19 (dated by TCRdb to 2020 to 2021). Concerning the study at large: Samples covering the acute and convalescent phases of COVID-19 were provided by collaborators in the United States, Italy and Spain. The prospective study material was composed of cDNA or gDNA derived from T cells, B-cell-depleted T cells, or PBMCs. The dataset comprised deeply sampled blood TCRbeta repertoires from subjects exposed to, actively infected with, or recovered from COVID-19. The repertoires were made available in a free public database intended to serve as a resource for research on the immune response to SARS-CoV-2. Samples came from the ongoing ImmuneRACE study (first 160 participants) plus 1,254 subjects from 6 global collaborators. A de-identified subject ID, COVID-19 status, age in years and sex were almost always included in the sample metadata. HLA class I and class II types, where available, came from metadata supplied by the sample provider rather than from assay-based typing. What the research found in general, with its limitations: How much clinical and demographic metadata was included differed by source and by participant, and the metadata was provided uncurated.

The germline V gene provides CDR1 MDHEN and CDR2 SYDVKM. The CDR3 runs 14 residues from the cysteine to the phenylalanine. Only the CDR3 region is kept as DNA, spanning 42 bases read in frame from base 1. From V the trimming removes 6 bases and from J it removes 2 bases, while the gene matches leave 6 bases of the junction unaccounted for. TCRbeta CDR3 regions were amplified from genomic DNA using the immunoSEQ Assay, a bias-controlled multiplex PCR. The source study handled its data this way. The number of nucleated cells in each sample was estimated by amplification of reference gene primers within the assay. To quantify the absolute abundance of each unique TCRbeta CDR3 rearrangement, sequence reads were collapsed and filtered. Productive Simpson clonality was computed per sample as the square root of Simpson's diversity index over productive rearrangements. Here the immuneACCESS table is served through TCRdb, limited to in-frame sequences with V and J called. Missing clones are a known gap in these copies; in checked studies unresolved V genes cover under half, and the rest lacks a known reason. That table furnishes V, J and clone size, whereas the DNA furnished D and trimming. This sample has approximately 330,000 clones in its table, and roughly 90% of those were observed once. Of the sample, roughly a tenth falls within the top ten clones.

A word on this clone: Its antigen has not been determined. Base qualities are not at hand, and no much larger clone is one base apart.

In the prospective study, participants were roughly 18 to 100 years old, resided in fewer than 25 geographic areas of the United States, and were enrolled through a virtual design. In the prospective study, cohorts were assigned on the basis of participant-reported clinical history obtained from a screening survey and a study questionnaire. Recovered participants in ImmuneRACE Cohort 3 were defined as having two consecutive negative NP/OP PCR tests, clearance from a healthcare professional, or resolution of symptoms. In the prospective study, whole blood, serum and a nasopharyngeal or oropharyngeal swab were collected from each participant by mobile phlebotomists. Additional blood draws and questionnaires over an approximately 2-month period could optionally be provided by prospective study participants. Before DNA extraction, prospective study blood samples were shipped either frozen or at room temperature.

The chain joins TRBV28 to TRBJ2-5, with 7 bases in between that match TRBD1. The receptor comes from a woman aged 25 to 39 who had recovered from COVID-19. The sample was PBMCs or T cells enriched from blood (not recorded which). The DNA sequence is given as TGTGCCAGCAGCTTGGGGACAGCACAAGAGACCCAGTACTTC. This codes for CASSLGTAQETQYF.